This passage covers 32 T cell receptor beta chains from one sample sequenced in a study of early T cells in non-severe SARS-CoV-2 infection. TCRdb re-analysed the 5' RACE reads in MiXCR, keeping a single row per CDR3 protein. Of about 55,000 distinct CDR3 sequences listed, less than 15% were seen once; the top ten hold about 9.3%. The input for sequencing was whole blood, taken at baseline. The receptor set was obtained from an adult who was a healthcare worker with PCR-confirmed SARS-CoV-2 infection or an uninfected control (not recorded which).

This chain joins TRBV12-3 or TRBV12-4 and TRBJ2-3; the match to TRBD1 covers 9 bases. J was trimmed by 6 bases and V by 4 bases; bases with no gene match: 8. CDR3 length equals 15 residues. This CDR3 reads CASSSAGDRADTQYF. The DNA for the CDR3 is TGTGCCAGCAGTTCCGCCGGGGACAGGGCGGATACGCAGTATTTT.

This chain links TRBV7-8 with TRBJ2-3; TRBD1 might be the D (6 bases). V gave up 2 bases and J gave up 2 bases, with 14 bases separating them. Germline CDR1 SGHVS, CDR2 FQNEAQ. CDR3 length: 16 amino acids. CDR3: CASSLNQGLITDTQYF. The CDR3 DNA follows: TGTGCCAGCAGCTTAAATCAGGGGCTCATCACAGATACGCAGTATTTT.

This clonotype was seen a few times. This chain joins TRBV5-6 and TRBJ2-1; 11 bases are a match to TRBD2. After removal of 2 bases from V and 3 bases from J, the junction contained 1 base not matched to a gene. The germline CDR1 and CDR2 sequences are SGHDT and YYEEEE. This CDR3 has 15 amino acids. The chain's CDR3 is CASSFGTSGYNEQFF. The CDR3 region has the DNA TGTGCCAGCAGCTTCGGGACTAGCGGCTACAATGAGCAGTTCTTC. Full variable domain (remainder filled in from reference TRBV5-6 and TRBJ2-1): DAGVTQSPTHLIKTRGQQVTLRCSPKSGHDTVSWYQQALGQGPQFIFQYYEEEERQRGNFPDRFSGHQFPNYSSELNVNALLLGDSALYLCASSFGTSGYNEQFFGPGTRLTVL.

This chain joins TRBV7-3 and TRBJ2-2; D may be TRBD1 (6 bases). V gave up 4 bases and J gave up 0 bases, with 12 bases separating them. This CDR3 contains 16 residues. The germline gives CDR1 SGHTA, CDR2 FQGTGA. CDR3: CASSWGRATNTGELFF. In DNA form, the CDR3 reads TGTGCCAGCAGCTGGGGGCGCGCAACGAACACCGGGGAGCTGTTTTTT.

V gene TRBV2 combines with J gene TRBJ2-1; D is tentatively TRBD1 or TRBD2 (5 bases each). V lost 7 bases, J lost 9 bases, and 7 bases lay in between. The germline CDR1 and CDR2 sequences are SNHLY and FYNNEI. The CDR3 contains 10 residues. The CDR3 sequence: CASKGTEQFF. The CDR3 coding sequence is TGTGCCAGCAAGGGGACTGAGCAGTTCTTC.

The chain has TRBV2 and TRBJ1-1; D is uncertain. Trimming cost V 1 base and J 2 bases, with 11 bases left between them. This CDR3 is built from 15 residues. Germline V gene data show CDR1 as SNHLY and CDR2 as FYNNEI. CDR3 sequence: CASSEVGLGNTEAFF. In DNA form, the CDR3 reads TGTGCCAGCAGTGAAGTGGGGTTAGGTAACACTGAAGCTTTCTTT. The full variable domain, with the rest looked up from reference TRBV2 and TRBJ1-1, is EPEVTQTPSHQVTQMGQEVILRCVPISNHLYFYWYRQILGQKVEFLVSFYNNEISEKSEIFDDQFSVERPDGSNFTLKIRSTKLEDSAMYFCASSEVGLGNTEAFFGQGTRLTVV.

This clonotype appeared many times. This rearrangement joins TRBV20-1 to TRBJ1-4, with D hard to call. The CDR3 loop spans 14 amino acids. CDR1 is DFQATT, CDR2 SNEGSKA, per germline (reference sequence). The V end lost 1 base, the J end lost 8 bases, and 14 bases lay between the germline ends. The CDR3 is CSARGVATPEKLFF. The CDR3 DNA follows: TGCAGTGCTAGAGGGGTTGCGACACCGGAAAAACTGTTTTTT.

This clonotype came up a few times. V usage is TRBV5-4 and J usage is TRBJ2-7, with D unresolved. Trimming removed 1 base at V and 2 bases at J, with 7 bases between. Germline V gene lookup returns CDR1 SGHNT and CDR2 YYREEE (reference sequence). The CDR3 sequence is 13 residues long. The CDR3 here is CASSLHGAYEQYF. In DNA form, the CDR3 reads TGTGCCAGCAGCTTGCACGGAGCCTACGAGCAGTACTTC.

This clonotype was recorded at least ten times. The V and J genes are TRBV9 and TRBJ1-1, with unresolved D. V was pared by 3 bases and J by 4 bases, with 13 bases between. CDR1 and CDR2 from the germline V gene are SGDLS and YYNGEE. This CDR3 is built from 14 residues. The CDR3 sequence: CASSGISAGTEAFF. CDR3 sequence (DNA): TGTGCCAGCAGCGGCATATCGGCAGGCACTGAAGCTTTCTTT. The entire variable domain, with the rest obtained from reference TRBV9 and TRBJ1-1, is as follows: DSGVTQTPKHLITATGQRVTLRCSPRSGDLSVYWYQQSLDQGLQFLIQYYNGEERAKGNILERFSAQQFPDLHSELNLSSLELGDSALYFCASSGISAGTEAFFGQGTRLTVV.

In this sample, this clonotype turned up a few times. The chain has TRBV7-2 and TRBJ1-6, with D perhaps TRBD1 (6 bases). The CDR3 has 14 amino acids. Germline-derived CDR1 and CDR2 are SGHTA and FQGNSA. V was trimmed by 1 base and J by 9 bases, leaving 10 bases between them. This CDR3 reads CASSLGQAGSPLHF. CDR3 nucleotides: TGTGCCAGCAGCTTAGGACAGGCCGGTTCACCCCTCCACTTT. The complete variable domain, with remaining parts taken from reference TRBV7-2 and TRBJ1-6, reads GAGVSQSPSNKVTEKGKDVELRCDPISGHTALYWYRQSLGQGLEFLIYFQGNSAPDKSGLPSDRFSAERTGGSVSTLTIQRTQQEDSAVYLCASSLGQAGSPLHFGNGTRLTVT.

The CDR3 coding sequence is TGTGCCAGCAGCACGGGAGGTTACGAGCAGTACTTC. Protein product: CASSTGGYEQYF. V gene TRBV7-8 combines with J gene TRBJ2-7, with 7 bases fitting TRBD2. From germline, CDR1 is SGHVS and CDR2 FQNEAQ. CDR3 length: 12 residues. The V and J ends lost 5 bases and 4 bases, in that order; junction bases with no gene match: 2. The whole variable domain, remainder taken from reference TRBV7-8 and TRBJ2-7, is GAGVSQSPRYKVAKRGQDVALRCDPISGHVSLFWYQQALGQGPEFLTYFQNEAQLDKSGLPSDRFFAERPEGSVSTLKIQRTQQEDSAVYLCASSTGGYEQYFGPGTRLTVT.

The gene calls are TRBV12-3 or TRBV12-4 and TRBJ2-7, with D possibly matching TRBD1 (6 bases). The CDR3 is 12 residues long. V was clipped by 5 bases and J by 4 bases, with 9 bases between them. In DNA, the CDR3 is TGTGCCAGCAGTAAGACAGGTTACGAGCAGTACTTC. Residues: CASSKTGYEQYF.

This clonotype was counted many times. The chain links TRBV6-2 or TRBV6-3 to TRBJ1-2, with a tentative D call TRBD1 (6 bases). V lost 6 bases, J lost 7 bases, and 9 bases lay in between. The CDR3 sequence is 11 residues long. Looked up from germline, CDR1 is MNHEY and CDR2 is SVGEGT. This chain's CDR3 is CASSYRVGYTF. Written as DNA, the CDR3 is TGTGCCAGCAGCTACAGGGTTGGCTACACCTTC.

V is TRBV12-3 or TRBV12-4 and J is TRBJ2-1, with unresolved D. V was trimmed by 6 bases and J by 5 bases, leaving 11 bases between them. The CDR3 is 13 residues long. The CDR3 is CASRSSEDNEQFF. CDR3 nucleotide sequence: TGTGCCAGCAGATCATCAGAGGACAATGAGCAGTTCTTC.

CDR3 nucleotide sequence: TGCAGCGTTGAAGGGTGGGGACTGGAAGAGACCCAGTACTTC. It yields the protein CSVEGWGLEETQYF. This chain connects TRBV29-1 to TRBJ2-5; weak D call: TRBD2 (6 bases). The V end lost 1 base, the J end lost 3 bases, and 12 bases lay between the germline ends. The CDR3 is 14 amino acids. In germline, CDR1 is SQVTM, CDR2 ANQGSEA.

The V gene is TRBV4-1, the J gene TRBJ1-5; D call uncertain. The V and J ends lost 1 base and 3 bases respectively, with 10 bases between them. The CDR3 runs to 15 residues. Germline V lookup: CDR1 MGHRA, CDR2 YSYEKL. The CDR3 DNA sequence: TGCGCCAGCAGCCAAGTTACGGCTTCCAATCAGCCCCAGCATTTT. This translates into CASSQVTASNQPQHF.

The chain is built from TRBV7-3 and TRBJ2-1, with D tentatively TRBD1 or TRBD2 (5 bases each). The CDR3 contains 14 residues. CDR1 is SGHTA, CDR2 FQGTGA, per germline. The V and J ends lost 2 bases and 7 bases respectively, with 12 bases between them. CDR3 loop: CASSLGTPGNEQFF. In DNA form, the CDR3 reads TGTGCCAGCAGCTTAGGGACCCCTGGGAATGAGCAGTTCTTC.

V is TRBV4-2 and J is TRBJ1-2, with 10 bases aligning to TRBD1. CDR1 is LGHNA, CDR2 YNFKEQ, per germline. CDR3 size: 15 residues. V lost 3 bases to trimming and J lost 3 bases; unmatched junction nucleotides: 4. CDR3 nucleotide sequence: TGTGCCAGCAGCCAGCGGGACAGGGGAGACTATGGCTACACCTTC. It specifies CASSQRDRGDYGYTF.

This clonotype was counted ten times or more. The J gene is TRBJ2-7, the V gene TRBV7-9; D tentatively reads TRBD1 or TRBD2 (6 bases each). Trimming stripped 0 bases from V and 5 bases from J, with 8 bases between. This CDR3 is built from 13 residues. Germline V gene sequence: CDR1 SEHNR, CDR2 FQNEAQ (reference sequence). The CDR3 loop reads CASSLAGGHEQYF. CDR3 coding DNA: TGTGCCAGCAGCTTAGCCGGGGGCCACGAGCAGTACTTC.

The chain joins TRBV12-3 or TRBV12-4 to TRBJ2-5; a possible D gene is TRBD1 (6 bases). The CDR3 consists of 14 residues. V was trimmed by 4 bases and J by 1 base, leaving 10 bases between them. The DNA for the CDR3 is TGTGCCAGCAGTTCCAACAGGGCCCAAGAGACCCAGTACTTC. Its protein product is CASSSNRAQETQYF.

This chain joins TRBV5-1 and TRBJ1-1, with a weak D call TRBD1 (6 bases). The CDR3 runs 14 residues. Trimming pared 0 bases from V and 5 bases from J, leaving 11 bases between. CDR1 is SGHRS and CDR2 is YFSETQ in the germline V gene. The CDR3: CASSLGGGRTEAFF. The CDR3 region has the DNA TGCGCCAGCAGCTTGGGCGGGGGGCGAACTGAAGCTTTCTTT.

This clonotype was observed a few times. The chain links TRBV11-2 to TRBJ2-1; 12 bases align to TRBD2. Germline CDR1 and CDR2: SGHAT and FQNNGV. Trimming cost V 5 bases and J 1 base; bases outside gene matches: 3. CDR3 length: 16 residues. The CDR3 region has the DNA TGTGCCAGCAGCGGACTAGCGGGACGGTCCTACAATGAGCAGTTCTTC. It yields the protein CASSGLAGRSYNEQFF.

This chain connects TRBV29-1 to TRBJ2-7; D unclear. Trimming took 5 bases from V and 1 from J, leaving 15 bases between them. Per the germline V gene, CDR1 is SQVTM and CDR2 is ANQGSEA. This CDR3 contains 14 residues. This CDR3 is CSVRWAGRSYEQYF. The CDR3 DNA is TGCAGCGTTAGGTGGGCAGGACGATCCTACGAGCAGTACTTC.

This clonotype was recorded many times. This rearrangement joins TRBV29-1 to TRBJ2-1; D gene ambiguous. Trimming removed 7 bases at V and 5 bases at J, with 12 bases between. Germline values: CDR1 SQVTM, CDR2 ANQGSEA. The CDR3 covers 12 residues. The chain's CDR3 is CSGDRPHNEQFF. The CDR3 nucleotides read TGCAGCGGTGATCGTCCTCACAATGAGCAGTTCTTC.

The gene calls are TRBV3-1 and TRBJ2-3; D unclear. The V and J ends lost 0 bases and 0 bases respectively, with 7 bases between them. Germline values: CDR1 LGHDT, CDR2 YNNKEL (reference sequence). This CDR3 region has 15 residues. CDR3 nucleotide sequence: TGTGCCAGCAGCCAAGACCCGACTAGCACAGATACGCAGTATTTT. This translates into CASSQDPTSTDTQYF.

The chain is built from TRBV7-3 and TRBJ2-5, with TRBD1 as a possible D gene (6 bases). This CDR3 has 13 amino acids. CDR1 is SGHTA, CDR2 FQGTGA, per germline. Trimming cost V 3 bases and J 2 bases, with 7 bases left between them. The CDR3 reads CASSFGQQETQYF. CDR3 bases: TGTGCCAGCAGCTTCGGACAGCAAGAGACCCAGTACTTC.

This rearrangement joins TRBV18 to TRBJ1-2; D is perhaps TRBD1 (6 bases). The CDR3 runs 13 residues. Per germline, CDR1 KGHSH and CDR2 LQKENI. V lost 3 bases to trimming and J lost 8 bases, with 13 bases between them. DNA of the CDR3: TGTGCCAGCTCACCGACAGGACCGGACGGCTACACCTTC. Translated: CASSPTGPDGYTF.

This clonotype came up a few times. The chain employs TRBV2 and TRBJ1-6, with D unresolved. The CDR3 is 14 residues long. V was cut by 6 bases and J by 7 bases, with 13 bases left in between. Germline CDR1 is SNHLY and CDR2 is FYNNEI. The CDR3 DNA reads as TGTGCCAGCAGGGCGGACGGATTGAATTCACCCCTCCACTTT. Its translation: CASRADGLNSPLHF.

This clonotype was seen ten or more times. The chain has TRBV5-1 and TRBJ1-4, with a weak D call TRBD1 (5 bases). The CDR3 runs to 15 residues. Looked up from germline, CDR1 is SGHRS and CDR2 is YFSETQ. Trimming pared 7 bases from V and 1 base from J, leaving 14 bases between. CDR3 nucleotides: TGCGCCAGCGGCCCAGGGAGAGGAACTAATGAAAAACTGTTTTTT. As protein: CASGPGRGTNEKLFF. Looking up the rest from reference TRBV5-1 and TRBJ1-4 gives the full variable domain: KAGVTQTPRYLIKTRGQQVTLSCSPISGHRSVSWYQQTPGQGLQFLFEYFSETQRNKGNFPGRFSGRQFSNSRSEMNVSTLELGDSALYLCASGPGRGTNEKLFFGSGTQLSVL.

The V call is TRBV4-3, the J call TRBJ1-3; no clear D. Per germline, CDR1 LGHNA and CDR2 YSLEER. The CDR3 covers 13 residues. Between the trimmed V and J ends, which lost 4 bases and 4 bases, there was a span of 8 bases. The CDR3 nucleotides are TGCGCCAGCAGCCCACTGAGGGGAAACACCATATATTTT. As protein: CASSPLRGNTIYF.

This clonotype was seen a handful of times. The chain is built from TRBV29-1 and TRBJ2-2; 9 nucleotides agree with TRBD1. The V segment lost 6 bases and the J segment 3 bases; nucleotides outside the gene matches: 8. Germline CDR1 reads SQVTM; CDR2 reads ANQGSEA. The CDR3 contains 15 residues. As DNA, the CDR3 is TGCAGCGTACCGAGGGGGACAGGGTACACCGGGGAGCTGTTTTTT. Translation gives CSVPRGTGYTGELFF.

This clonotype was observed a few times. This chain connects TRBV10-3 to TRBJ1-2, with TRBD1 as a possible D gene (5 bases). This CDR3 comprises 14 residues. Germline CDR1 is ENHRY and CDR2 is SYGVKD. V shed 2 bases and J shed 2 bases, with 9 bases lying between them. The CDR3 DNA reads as TGTGCCATCAGTGAGGACAGTCAGAACTATGGCTACACCTTC. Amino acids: CAISEDSQNYGYTF.